This T cell receptor (beta chain) was recovered during a study of tumor and adjacent non-tumor tissue in lung cancer. Study-wide results and limits: Significantly higher TCR diversity was found in tumor than normal lung. Top 100 clones took a larger repertoire share in normal lung.

Turning to this clonotype: Its cognate antigen is unknown. Germline is not matched at one junction end, which may reflect a read error.

No cell sorting was done before RNA was extracted from the tissue. The library came from three nested PCR rounds adapted from ARM-PCR protocols. TCRdb analysed the multiplex PCR reads with MiXCR anew, one entry per CDR3 protein. This sample carries more than 85,000 distinct CDR3 sequences, about three fifths of them seen once, and the ten largest clones take 15%. The specimen sequenced was lung tumor tissue. The TCR originated in a man aged 70 or older with non-small cell lung cancer.

The CDR3 here is CASSLTCQGQETQCF. DNA for the CDR3: TGTGCCAGCAGCCTCACATGTCAGGGACAAGAGACCCAGTGCTTC. The chain uses TRBV6-5 and TRBJ2-5, with D maybe TRBD1 (6 bases). Germline V gene sequence: CDR1 MNHEY, CDR2 SVGAGI. The CDR3 consists of 15 residues.